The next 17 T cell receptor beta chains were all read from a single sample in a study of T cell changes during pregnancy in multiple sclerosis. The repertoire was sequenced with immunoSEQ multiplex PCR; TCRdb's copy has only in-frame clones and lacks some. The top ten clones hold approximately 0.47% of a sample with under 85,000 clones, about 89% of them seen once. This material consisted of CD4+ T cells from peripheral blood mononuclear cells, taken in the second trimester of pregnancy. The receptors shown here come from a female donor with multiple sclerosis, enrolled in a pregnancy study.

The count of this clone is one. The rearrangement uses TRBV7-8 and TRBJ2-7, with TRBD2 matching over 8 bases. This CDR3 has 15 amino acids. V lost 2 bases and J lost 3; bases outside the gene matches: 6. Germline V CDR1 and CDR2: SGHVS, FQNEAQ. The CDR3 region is CASSLLTSGFYEQYF. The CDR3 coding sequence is TGTGCCAGCAGCTTACTAACTAGCGGCTTCTACGAGCAGTACTTC.

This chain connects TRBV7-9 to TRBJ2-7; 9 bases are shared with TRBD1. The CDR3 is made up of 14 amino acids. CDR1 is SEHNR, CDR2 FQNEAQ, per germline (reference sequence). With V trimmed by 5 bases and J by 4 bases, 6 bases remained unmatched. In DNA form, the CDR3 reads TGTGCCAGCAGCCCCGGGACAGGGTTGTACGAGCAGTACTTC. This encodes CASSPGTGLYEQYF.

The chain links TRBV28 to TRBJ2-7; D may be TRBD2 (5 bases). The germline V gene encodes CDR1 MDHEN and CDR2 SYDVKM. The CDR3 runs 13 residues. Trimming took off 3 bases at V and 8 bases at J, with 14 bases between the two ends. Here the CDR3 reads CASSFEGIGKQYF. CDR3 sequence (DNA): TGTGCCAGCAGTTTCGAGGGAATCGGAAAGCAGTACTTC.

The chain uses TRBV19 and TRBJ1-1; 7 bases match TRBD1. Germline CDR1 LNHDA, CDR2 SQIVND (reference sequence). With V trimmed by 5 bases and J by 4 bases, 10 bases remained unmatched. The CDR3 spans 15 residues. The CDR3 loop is CASSSRTGTGTEAFF. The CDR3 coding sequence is TGTGCCAGTAGTTCGCGGACAGGTACGGGCACTGAAGCTTTCTTT.

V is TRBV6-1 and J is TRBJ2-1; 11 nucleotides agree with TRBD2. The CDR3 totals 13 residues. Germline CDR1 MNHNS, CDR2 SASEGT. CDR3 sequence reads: CAATSGRFDEQFF. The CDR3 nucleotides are TGTGCGGCCACTAGCGGGAGATTCGATGAGCAGTTCTTC.

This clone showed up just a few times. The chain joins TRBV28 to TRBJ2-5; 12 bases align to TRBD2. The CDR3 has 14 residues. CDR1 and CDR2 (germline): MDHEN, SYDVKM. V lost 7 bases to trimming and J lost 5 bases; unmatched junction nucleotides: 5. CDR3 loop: CASTRLAGDETQYF. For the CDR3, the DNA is TGTGCCAGCACCCGACTAGCGGGAGACGAGACCCAGTACTTC. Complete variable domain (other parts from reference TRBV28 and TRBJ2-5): DVKVTQSSRYLVKRTGEKVFLECVQDMDHENMFWYRQDPGLGLRLIYFSYDVKMKEKGDIPEGYSVSREKKERFSLILESASTNQTSMYLCASTRLAGDETQYFGPGTRLLVL.

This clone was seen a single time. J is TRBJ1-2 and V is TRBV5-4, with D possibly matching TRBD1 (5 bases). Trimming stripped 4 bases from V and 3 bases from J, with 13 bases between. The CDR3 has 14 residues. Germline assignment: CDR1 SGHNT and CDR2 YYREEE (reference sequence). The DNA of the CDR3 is TGTGCCAGCAGCGCGGCAGGGAAGGACTATGGCTACACCTTC. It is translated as CASSAAGKDYGYTF. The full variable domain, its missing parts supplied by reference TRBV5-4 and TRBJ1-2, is ETGVTQSPTHLIKTRGQQVTLRCSSQSGHNTVSWYQQALGQGPQFIFQYYREEENGRGNFPPRFSGLQFPNYSSELNVNALELDDSALYLCASSAAGKDYGYTFGSGTRLTVV.

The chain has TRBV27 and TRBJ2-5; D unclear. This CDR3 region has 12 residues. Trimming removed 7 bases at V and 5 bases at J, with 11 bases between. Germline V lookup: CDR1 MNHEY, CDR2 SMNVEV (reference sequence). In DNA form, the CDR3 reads TGTGCCAGCAAAAGAGCCGGGGAGACCCAGTACTTC. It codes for CASKRAGETQYF.

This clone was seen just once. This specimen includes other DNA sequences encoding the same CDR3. The CDR3 reads CASSVGVGGTDTQYF. The CDR3 nucleotides are TGTGCCAGCAGCGTAGGCGTCGGGGGCACAGATACGCAGTATTTT. J is TRBJ2-3 and V is TRBV9, with D tentatively TRBD2 (5 bases). Germline lookup yields CDR1 SGDLS and CDR2 YYNGEE. The CDR3 covers 15 residues. V shed 0 bases and J shed 1 base, with 9 bases lying between them. Complete variable domain (other parts from reference TRBV9 and TRBJ2-3): DSGVTQTPKHLITATGQRVTLRCSPRSGDLSVYWYQQSLDQGLQFLIQYYNGEERAKGNILERFSAQQFPDLHSELNLSSLELGDSALYFCASSVGVGGTDTQYFGPGTRLTVL.

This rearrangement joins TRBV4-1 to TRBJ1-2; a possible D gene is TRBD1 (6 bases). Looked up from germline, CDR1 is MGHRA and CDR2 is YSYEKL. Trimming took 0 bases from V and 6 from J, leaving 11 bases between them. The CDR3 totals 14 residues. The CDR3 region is CASSQDPGTHGYTF. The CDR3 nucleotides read TGCGCCAGCAGCCAAGATCCTGGGACACATGGCTACACCTTC.

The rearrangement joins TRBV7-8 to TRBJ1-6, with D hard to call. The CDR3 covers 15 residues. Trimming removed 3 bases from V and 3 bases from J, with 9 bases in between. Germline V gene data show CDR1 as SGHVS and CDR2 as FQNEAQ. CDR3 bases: TGTGCCAGCAGCTTCGGGGTCGACTATAATTCACCCCTCCACTTT. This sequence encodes CASSFGVDYNSPLHF.

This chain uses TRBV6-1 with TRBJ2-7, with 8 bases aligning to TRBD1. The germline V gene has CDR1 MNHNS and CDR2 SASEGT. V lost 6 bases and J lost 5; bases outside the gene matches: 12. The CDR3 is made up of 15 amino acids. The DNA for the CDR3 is TGTGCCAGCAGAAACCCGGCAGGGGGCGTTAACGAGCAGTACTTC. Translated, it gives CASRNPAGGVNEQYF.

The CDR3 reads CSAGASGRYEQFF. For the CDR3, the DNA is TGCAGCGCCGGGGCTAGCGGGAGATATGAGCAGTTCTTC. The chain has TRBV29-1 and TRBJ2-1; 10 bases match TRBD2. The V and J ends lost 7 bases and 8 bases, in that order; junction bases with no gene match: 8. Germline CDR1 is SQVTM and CDR2 is ANQGSEA. The CDR3 extends over 13 amino acids.

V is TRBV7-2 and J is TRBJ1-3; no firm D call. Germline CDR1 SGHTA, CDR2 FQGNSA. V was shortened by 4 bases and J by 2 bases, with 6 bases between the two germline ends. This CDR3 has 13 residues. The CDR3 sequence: CASSSRPGNTIYF. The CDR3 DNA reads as TGTGCCAGCAGCTCCAGGCCTGGAAACACCATATATTTT. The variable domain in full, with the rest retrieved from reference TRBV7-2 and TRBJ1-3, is GAGVSQSPSNKVTEKGKDVELRCDPISGHTALYWYRQSLGQGLEFLIYFQGNSAPDKSGLPSDRFSAERTGGSVSTLTIQRTQQEDSAVYLCASSSRPGNTIYFGEGSWLTVV.

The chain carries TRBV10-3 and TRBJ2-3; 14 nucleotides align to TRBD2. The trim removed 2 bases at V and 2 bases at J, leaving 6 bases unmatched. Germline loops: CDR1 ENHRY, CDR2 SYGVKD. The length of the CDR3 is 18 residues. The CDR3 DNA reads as TGTGCCATCAGTGAGCACGGACTAGCGGGGGGCACCACAGATACGCAGTATTTT. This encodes CAISEHGLAGGTTDTQYF.

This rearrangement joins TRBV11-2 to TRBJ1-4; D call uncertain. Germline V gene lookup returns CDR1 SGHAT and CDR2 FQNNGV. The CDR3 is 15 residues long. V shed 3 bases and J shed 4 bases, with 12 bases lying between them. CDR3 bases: TGTGCCAGCAGCTTGGGCGTTAATGTTAATGAAAAACTGTTTTTT. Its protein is CASSLGVNVNEKLFF.

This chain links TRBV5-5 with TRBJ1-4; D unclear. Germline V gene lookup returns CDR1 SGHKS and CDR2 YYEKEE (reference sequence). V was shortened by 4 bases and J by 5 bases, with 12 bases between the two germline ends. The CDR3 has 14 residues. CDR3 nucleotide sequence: TGTGCCAGCAGCCCGAAAGAGTGGAATGAAAAACTGTTTTTT. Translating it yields CASSPKEWNEKLFF.